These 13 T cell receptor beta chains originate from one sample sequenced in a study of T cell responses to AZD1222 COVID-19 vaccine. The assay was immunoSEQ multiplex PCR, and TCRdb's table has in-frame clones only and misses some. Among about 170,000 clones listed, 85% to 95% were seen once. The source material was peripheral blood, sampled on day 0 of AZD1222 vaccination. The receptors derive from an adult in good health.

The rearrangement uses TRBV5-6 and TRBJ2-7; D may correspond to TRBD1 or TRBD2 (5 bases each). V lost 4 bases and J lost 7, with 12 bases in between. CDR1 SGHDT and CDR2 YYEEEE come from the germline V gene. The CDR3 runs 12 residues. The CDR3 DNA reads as TGTGCCAGCAGCGGGGCTGGGGGAGAGCAGTACTTC. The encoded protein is CASSGAGGEQYF. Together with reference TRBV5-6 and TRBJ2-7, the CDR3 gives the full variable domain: DAGVTQSPTHLIKTRGQQVTLRCSPKSGHDTVSWYQQALGQGPQFIFQYYEEEERQRGNFPDRFSGHQFPNYSSELNVNALLLGDSALYLCASSGAGGEQYFGPGTRLTVT.

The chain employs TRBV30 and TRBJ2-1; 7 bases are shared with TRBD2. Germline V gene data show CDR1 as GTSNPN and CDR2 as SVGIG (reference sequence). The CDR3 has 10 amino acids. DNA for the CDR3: TGTGCGGGAGGGAGAGATGAGCAGTTCTTC. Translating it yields CAGGRDEQFF.

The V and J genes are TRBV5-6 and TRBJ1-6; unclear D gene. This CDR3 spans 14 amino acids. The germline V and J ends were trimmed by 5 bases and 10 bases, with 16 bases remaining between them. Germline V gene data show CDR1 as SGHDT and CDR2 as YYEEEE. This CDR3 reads CASSRLSVGSPLHF. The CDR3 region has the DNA TGTGCCAGCAGTCGCCTGTCGGTGGGGTCACCCCTCCACTTT.

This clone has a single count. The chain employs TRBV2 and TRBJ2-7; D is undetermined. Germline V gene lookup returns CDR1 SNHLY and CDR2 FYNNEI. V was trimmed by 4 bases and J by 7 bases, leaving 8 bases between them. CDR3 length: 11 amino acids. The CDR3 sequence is CASSADLEQYF. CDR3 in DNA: TGTGCCAGCAGTGCCGACTTAGAGCAGTACTTC.

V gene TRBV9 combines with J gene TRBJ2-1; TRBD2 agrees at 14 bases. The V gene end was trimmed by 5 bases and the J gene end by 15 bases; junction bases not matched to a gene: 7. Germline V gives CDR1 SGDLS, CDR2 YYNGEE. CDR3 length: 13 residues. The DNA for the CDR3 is TGTGCCAGCAGACCCGGGACTAGCGGGAGACTGTTCTTC. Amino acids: CASRPGTSGRLFF. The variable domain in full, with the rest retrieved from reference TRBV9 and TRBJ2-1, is DSGVTQTPKHLITATGQRVTLRCSPRSGDLSVYWYQQSLDQGLQFLIQYYNGEERAKGNILERFSAQQFPDLHSELNLSSLELGDSALYFCASRPGTSGRLFFGPGTRLTVL.

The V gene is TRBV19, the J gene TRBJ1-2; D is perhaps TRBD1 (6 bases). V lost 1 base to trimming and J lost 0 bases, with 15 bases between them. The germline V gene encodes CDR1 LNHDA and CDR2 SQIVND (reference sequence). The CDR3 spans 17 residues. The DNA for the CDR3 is TGTGCCAGTAGTATAGGGAACCGGGACACCACTAACTATGGCTACACCTTC. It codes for CASSIGNRDTTNYGYTF.

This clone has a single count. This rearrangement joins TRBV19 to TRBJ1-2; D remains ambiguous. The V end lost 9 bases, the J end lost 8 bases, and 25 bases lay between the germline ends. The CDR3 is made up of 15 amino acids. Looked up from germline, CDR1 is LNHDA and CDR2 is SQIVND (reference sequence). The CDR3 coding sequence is TGTGCCAGCGCCGCCCCCAACCACCTACTATGGGGCTACACCTTC. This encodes CASAAPNHLLWGYTF.

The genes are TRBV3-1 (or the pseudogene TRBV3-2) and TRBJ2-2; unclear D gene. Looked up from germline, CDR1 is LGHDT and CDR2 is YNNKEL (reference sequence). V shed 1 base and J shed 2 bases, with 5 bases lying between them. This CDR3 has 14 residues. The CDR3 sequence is CASSQAGNTGELFF. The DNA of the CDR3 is TGTGCCAGCAGCCAAGCTGGAAACACCGGGGAGCTGTTTTTT.

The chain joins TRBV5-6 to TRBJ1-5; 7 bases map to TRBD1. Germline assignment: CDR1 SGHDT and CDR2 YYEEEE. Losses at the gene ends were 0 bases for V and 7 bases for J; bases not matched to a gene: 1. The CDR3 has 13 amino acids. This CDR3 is CASSLARGQPQHF. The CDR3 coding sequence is TGTGCCAGCAGCTTGGCCAGGGGGCAGCCCCAGCATTTT. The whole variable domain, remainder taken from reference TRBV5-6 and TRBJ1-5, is DAGVTQSPTHLIKTRGQQVTLRCSPKSGHDTVSWYQQALGQGPQFIFQYYEEEERQRGNFPDRFSGHQFPNYSSELNVNALLLGDSALYLCASSLARGQPQHFGDGTRLSIL.

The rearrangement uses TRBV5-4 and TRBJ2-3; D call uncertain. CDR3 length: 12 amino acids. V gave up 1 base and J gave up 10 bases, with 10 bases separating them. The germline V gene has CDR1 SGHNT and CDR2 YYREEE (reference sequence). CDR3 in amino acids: CASSLSLGAQYF. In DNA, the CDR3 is TGTGCCAGCAGCTTGTCATTAGGTGCGCAGTATTTT.

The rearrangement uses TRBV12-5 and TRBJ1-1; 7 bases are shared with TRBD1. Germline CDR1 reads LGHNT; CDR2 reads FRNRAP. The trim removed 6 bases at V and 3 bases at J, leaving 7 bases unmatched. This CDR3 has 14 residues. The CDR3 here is CASGPRGEDTEAFF. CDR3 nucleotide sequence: TGTGCTAGTGGCCCCAGGGGGGAGGACACTGAAGCTTTCTTT.

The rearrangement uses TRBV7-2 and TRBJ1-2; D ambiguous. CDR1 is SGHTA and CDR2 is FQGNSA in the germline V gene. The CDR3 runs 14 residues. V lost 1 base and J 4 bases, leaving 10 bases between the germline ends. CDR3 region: CASSLDGSSYGYTF. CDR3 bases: TGTGCCAGCAGCTTAGATGGCAGCTCCTATGGCTACACCTTC.

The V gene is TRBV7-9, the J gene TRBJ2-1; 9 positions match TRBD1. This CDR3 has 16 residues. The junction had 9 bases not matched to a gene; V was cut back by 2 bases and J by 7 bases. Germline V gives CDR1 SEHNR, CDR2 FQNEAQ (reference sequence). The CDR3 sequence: CASSLLRTGAGNEQFF. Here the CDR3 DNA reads TGTGCCAGCAGCTTACTTAGGACAGGGGCAGGGAATGAGCAGTTCTTC.